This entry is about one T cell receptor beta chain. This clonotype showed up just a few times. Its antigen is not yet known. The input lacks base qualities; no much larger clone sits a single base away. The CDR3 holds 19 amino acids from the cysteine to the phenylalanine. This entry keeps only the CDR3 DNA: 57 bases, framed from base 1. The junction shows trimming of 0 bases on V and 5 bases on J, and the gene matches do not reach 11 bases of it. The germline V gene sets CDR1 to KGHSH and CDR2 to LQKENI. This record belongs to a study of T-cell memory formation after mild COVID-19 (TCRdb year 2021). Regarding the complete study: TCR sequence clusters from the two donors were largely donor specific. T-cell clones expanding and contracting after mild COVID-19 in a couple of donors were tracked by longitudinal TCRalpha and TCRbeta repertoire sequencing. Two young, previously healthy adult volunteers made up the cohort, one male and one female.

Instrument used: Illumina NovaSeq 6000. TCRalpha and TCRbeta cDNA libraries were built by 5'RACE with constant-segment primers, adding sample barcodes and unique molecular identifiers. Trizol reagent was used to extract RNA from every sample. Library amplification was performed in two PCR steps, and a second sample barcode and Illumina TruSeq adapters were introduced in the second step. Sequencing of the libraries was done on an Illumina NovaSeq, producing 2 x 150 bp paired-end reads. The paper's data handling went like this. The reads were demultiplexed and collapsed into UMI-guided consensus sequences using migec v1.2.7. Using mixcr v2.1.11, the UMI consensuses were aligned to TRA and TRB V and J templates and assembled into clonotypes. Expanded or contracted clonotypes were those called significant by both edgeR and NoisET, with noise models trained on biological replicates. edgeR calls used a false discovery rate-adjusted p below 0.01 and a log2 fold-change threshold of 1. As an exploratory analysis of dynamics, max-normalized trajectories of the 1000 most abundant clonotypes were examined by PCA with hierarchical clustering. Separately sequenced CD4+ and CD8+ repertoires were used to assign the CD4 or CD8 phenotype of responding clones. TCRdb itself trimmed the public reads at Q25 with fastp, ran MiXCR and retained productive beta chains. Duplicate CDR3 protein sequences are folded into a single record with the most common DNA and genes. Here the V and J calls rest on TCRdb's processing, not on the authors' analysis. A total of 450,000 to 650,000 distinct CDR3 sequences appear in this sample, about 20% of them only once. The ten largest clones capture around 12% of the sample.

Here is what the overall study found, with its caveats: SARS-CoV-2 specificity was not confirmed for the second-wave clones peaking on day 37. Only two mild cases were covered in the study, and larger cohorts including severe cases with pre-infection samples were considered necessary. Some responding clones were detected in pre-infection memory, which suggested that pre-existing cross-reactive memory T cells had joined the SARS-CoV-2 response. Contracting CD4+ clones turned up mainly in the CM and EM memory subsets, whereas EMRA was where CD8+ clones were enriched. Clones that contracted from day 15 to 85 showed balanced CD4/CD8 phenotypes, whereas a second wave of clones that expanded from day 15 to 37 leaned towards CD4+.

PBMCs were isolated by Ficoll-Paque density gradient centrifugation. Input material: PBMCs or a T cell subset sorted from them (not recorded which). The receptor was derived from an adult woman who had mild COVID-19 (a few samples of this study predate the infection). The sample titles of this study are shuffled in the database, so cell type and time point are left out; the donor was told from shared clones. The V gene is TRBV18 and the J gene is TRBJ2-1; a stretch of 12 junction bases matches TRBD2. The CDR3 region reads CASSPPGSLAGGPHNEQFF. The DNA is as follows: TGTGCCAGCTCACCACCGGGCTCCCTAGCGGGGGGGCCCCACAATGAGCAGTTCTTC. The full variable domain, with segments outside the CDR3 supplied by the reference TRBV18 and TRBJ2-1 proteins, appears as NAGVMQNPRHLVRRRGQEARLRCSPMKGHSHVYWYRQLPEEGLKFMVYLQKENIIDESGMPKERFSAEFPKEGPSILRIQQVVRGDSAAYFCASSPPGSLAGGPHNEQFFGPGTRLTVL.